This T cell receptor (beta chain) stems from a study of blood T cell repertoires in COVID-19. Across the study: COVID-19 samples, acute and convalescent, were from the United States, Italy and Spain. T cells, B-cell-depleted T cells, or PBMCs supplied cDNA or gDNA.

In this sample, this clone turned up once. The assay was immunoSEQ multiplex PCR, and TCRdb's table has in-frame clones only and misses some. The sample has 120,000 or so clones, around 88% seen once; the top ten hold approximately 5.8%. The CDR3 totals 20 residues. Germline V lookup: CDR1 SGHKS, CDR2 YYEKEE (reference sequence). The germline V and J ends were trimmed by 4 bases and 2 bases, with 25 bases remaining between them. The specimen was peripheral blood. This clonotype was obtained from a man older than 75 with active or convalescent COVID-19. The chain uses TRBV5-5 and TRBJ2-6, with TRBD2 as a possible D gene (5 bases). The CDR3 loop reads CASSTLGNRAPYPGANVLTF. In nucleotides, the CDR3 is TGTGCCAGCAGCACCCTCGGGAATCGGGCACCATACCCTGGGGCCAACGTCCTGACTTTC.